What follows are 23 T cell receptor beta chains derived from one specimen sequenced in a study of T cells in women clearing cervical HPV infection. The repertoire was sequenced with immunoSEQ multiplex PCR; TCRdb's copy has only in-frame clones and lacks some. Its clone listing holds about 23,000 clones. The sample comprised blood buffy coat. The receptors come from a woman aged 18-70 years with a cervical HPV16 infection that either progressed to CIN3+ or cleared (not recorded which).

A word on this clone: Sequence at one end of the junction differs from germline and may be a read error. The CDR3 extends 3 residues past the end of the read, so its final part is completed from the germline J gene. This rearrangement joins TRBV13 to TRBJ1-3; D is uncertain. CDR1 and CDR2 from the germline V gene are PRHDT and FYEKMQ (reference sequence). The CDR3 totals 15 residues. The DNA read from the CDR3 is TGTGCCAGCAGTCAAACCTCGATGCACCGAAACACA. Protein: CASSQTSMHRNT. The complete CDR3 sequence is CASSQTSMHRNTIYF.

This chain's CDR3 is CSGGLSYGYTF. The part of the CDR3 DNA that was read is TGCAGTGGAGGGCTTAGCTATGGC. The genes are TRBV20-1 and TRBJ1-2, with D unclear. The missing CDR3 end, 3 residues past where the read stops, is filled in from the germline J gene. The CDR3 totals 11 residues. Germline V lookup: CDR1 DFQATT, CDR2 SNEGSKA (reference sequence). Trimming pared 7 bases from V and 4 bases from J, leaving 10 bases between.

Turning to this clone: The read ends 3 residues early relative to the CDR3; the germline J gene fills the gap. The chain uses TRBV5-1 and TRBJ2-2; 8 bases are a match to TRBD1. The germline CDR1 and CDR2 sequences are SGHRS and YFSETQ. The CDR3 consists of 15 residues. The CDR3 loop is CASSQTTGVREKLFF. CDR3 DNA (partial): TGCGCCAGCAGCCAAACGACAGGGGTACGGGAAAAG.

The DNA read from the CDR3 is TGCAGCGGCCCACGGGGGGCTAATGAAAAA. It translates to CSGPRGANEK. The entire CDR3 protein reads CSGPRGANEKLFF. The rearrangement uses TRBV29-1 and TRBJ1-4; weak D call: TRBD1 (5 bases). Read data end 3 residues before the CDR3 end; the end is taken from the germline J gene. The CDR3 totals 13 residues. Trimming stripped 7 bases from V and 3 bases from J, with 12 bases between. Germline-derived CDR1 and CDR2 are SQVTM and ANQGSEA.

Concerning this clone: The read terminates 3 residues before the CDR3 end, so the remaining end is supplied by the germline J gene. The V call is TRBV23-1, the J call TRBJ1-1; 7 positions match TRBD1. TRBV23-1 is marked as an open reading frame, function uncertain. This CDR3 is 18 amino acids long. The trim removed 0 bases at V and 3 bases at J, leaving 13 bases unmatched. The covered CDR3 bases are TGCGCCAGCAGTCAATCGGACAGGCTAGATGGGGACTACACTGAA. Protein sequence: CASSQSDRLDGDYTE. The CDR3 reads in full as CASSQSDRLDGDYTEAFF.

The chain's CDR3 is CASIPVNTEAFF. The part of the CDR3 DNA that was read is TGCGCCAGCATACCGGTGAACACTGAA. V and J are TRBV23-1 and TRBJ1-1; D not resolved. The read halts 3 residues ahead of the CDR3 end, with the missing end drawn from the germline J gene. TRBV23-1 is placed among ORFs of uncertain function. Trimming removed 7 bases from V and 0 bases from J, with 6 bases in between. The length of the CDR3 is 12 residues.

About this clone itself: Read coverage stops 3 residues before the CDR3 terminus; the germline J gene supplies the remainder. The rearrangement links TRBV10-3 to TRBJ2-7; 9 bases fit TRBD2. CDR1 and CDR2 (germline): ENHRY, SYGVKD. V was pared by 3 bases and J by 6 bases, with 15 bases of the junction left unmatched. This CDR3 comprises 17 residues. The covered CDR3 bases are TGTGCCATCAGTGAATTTTGTGTTAGCGGGGGTCCGTGCGAG. This translates into CAISEFCVSGGPCE. The entire CDR3 sequence reads CAISEFCVSGGPCEQYF.

The CDR3 sequence is CASTPRRVDTEAFF. Incomplete CDR3 DNA: TGTGCCAGCACTCCACGGAGGGTGGACACTGAA. The chain has TRBV2 and TRBJ1-1, with D uncertain. The read halts 3 residues ahead of the CDR3 end, with the missing end drawn from the germline J gene. The ends were cut back, 7 bases at V and 3 bases at J, with 15 bases in the middle. The CDR3 loop spans 14 amino acids. Germline V lookup: CDR1 SNHLY, CDR2 FYNNEI.

A word on this clone: The read falls 3 residues short of the CDR3 end, and the missing part is taken from the germline J gene. The chain recombines TRBV20-1 with TRBJ1-2; D remains unclear. Germline V gene data show CDR1 as DFQATT and CDR2 as SNEGSKA (reference sequence). The CDR3 runs 16 residues. Partial CDR3 DNA: TGCAGTGCTAGAGCAAGACTAGCGGGAGAGTACAGTGAC. Its protein product is CSARARLAGEYSD. The entire CDR3 sequence reads CSARARLAGEYSDYTF.

About this clone: The sequence runs out 3 residues before the end of the CDR3; the remainder is reconstructed from the germline J gene. J is TRBJ2-3 and V is TRBV19, with 15 bases matching TRBD2. CDR3 size: 16 residues. Germline lookup yields CDR1 LNHDA and CDR2 SQIVND (reference sequence). The part of the CDR3 DNA that was read is TGTGCCAGTAGTCCCGGACTAGCGGGAGGGAAAGAGACG. The encoded protein is CASSPGLAGGKET. The complete CDR3 reads CASSPGLAGGKETQYF.

Partial CDR3 DNA: TGTGCCAGCAGCCATCCCGGGACAGGA. The encoded protein is CASSHPGTG. In full, the CDR3 is CASSHPGTGAFF. V usage is TRBV7-2 and J usage is TRBJ1-1, with 8 bases identical to TRBD1. The CDR3 goes on 3 residues after the read ends, and that part is filled in from the germline J gene. The CDR3 loop spans 12 amino acids. In germline, CDR1 is SGHTA, CDR2 FQGNSA.

Comments on this clone: The read halts 3 residues ahead of the CDR3 end, with the missing end drawn from the germline J gene. The chain carries TRBV4-1 and TRBJ2-7, with D possibly being TRBD2 (6 bases). The CDR3 extends over 17 amino acids. V lost 1 base, J lost 0 bases, and 16 bases lay in between. The germline CDR1 and CDR2 sequences are MGHRA and YSYEKL. The CDR3 bases that were read are TGCGCCAGCAGCCAAGTCCCTCTAGCGAAGAGCTCCTACGAG. Translation gives CASSQVPLAKSSYE. The full CDR3 is CASSQVPLAKSSYEQYF.

Remarks on this clone: The DNA ends 3 residues before the CDR3 does, and the rest of the CDR3 is filled in from the germline J gene. The gene calls are TRBV7-3 and TRBJ2-2; 7 bases line up with TRBD2. Unmatched junction bases numbered 1, after V lost 2 bases and J lost 1 base. Germline CDR1 SGHTA, CDR2 FQGTGA. The CDR3 runs to 15 residues. The sequenced CDR3 bases are TGTGCCAGCAGCTTAGGCGGGAGGAACACCGGGGAG. This gives the protein CASSLGGRNTGE. The entire CDR3 protein reads CASSLGGRNTGELFF.

Regarding this clone: The junction differs from germline at one of its ends, possibly a read error. The observed sequence ends 3 residues before the CDR3 terminus, with the missing tail filled in from the germline J gene. The genes are TRBV7-7 and TRBJ2-3; 8 bases match TRBD1. Germline V gene sequence: CDR1 SSHAT, CDR2 FNYEAQ (reference sequence). This CDR3 has 15 amino acids. The CDR3 protein is CASSKQGGGQETQYF. The CDR3 bases that were read are TGTGCTAGCAGCAAACAGGGGGGTGGTCAAGAGACG. Variable domain in full (rest from reference TRBV7-7 and TRBJ2-3): GAGVSQSPRYKVTKRGQDVTLRCDPISSHATLYWYQQALGQGPEFLTYFNYEAQPDKSGLPSDRFSAERPEGSISTLTIQRTEQRDSAMYRCASSKQGGGQETQYFGPGTRLTVL.

Worth noting for this clone: The read ends 3 residues early relative to the CDR3; the germline J gene fills the gap. The chain couples TRBV12-5 to TRBJ1-1, with D unresolved. Germline assignment: CDR1 LGHNT and CDR2 FRNRAP. Trimming shortened V by 7 bases and J by 1 base, and 10 bases separated the two germline ends. This CDR3 contains 13 residues. The CDR3 sequence is CASAWNRNTEAFF. The covered CDR3 bases are TGTGCTAGTGCTTGGAACAGGAACACTGAA.

In the case of this clone: Coverage ceases 3 residues before the CDR3 finishes, and the germline J gene fills in the end. The chain employs TRBV18 and TRBJ1-2, with TRBD1 matching 7 bases. CDR3 length equals 13 residues. Germline assignment: CDR1 KGHSH and CDR2 LQKENI. The DNA read from the CDR3 is TGTGCCAGCTCACCACGACAGGGAGAAGTC. Translation gives CASSPRQGEV. The whole CDR3 sequence reads CASSPRQGEVYTF.

As regards this clone: The read falls 3 residues short of the CDR3 end, and the missing part is taken from the germline J gene. This chain joins TRBV19 and TRBJ1-5; 8 positions agree with TRBD1. This CDR3 contains 14 residues. Trimming took 3 bases from V and 8 from J; bases not matched to a gene: 6. Germline lookup yields CDR1 LNHDA and CDR2 SQIVND (reference sequence). CDR3 DNA (partial): TGTGCCAGTAGTATCCGGACAGGGAGGGAGCCC. This sequence encodes CASSIRTGREP. The entire CDR3 is CASSIRTGREPQHF.

CDR3 protein: CSAKVTGGNSPLHF. CDR3 DNA (partial): TGCAGTGCTAAGGTGACAGGGGGAAATTCACCC. This sequence joins TRBV20-1 and TRBJ1-6; 9 nucleotides line up with TRBD1. The CDR3 end falls 3 residues outside the read, so it is completed with the germline J gene. The V gene's germline CDR1 is DFQATT and CDR2 SNEGSKA (reference sequence). This CDR3 region has 14 residues. V shed 4 bases, J shed 7 bases, and the junction held 5 bases outside the gene matches.

Regarding this clone: The read halts 3 residues ahead of the CDR3 end, with the missing end drawn from the germline J gene. V usage is TRBV20-1 and J usage is TRBJ2-1, with 7 bases lining up with TRBD2. The V gene end was trimmed by 5 bases and the J gene end by 5 bases; junction bases not matched to a gene: 9. The CDR3 is 14 residues long. Germline V gives CDR1 DFQATT, CDR2 SNEGSKA (reference sequence). Incomplete CDR3 DNA: TGCAGTGCTCTGTCCAGCGGGATTCACAATGAG. Its protein product is CSALSSGIHNE. In full, the CDR3 reads CSALSSGIHNEQFF.

With regard to this clone: The read is 3 residues too short to cover the CDR3 end, so that end is filled in from the germline J gene. The gene calls are TRBV29-1 and TRBJ2-1, with D possibly matching TRBD1 (7 bases). V was pared by 5 bases and J by 7 bases, with 12 bases between. CDR1 and CDR2 (germline): SQVTM, ANQGSEA. The CDR3 is 12 amino acids. Partial CDR3 DNA: TGCAGCGTTAGACAGGGAGGTAATGAG. It encodes CSVRQGGNE. The entire CDR3 reads CSVRQGGNEQFF.

Points on this clone: The read is 3 residues too short to cover the CDR3 end, so that end is filled in from the germline J gene. This chain uses TRBV6-4 with TRBJ1-1, with D possibly being TRBD1 (6 bases). Germline V gives CDR1 MRHNA, CDR2 SNTAGT. V was pared by 7 bases and J by 4 bases, with 16 bases between. The CDR3 consists of 14 residues. CDR3 amino acids: CASTPDGGATEAFF. The CDR3 bases that were read are TGTGCCAGCACGCCCGACGGGGGGGCCACTGAA.

About this clone: The CDR3 end is not reached by the read, which stops 3 residues before it; the germline J gene fills it in. The genes are TRBV18 and TRBJ2-2, with D unresolved. With 6 bases removed from V and 0 bases from J, the gap between germline ends came to 2 bases. In germline, CDR1 is KGHSH, CDR2 LQKENI. CDR3 length equals 12 residues. The CDR3 here is CASSSNTGELFF. Partial CDR3 DNA: TGTGCCAGCTCCTCGAACACCGGGGAG.

A word on this clone: The read comes to an end 3 residues before the CDR3 does, leaving the germline J gene to fill in the end. The chain employs TRBV30 and TRBJ2-1, with 9 bases matching TRBD2. This CDR3 spans 13 amino acids. Trimming at V came to 2 bases and at J to 6 bases, leaving 2 bases not matched to a gene. Germline CDR1 reads GTSNPN; CDR2 reads SVGIG (reference sequence). The DNA read from the CDR3 is TGTGCCTGGAGTTTTAGCGGGAGCAATGAG. It yields the protein CAWSFSGSNE. The full CDR3 sequence reads CAWSFSGSNEQFF.